This T cell receptor beta chain was recovered during a study of CD8+CD57+ T cells in acquired aplastic anemia. In the study overall: Sorted CD4+ plus CD8+ cells gave DNA averaging around 3.2 ug.

V lost 1 base, J lost 2 bases, and 5 bases lay in between. Germline V lookup: CDR1 SGHTA, CDR2 FQGTGA. This CDR3 is built from 13 residues. Study-level points and caveats: Patient and control CD8+ Simpson's diversity was not significantly different. Researchers report that some 31 CD8+ CDR3 sequences appeared in both patients and controls.

As for this clonotype: Its antigen remains unidentified.

It was genomic DNA that served as the template for profiling TCR beta VDJ and CDR3. TCRdb ran MiXCR on the reads and lists one entry per CDR3 protein. This sample carries 86,000 or so distinct CDR3 sequences, 40% to 55% of them seen once, and the ten largest clones take around 63%. The receptor was derived from a human donor in good health, serving as a control. The sequenced material came from sorted CD4+, CD8+, or CD8+CD57+ T cells (not recorded which) from PBMCs. The genes are TRBV7-3 and TRBJ2-5, with D hard to call. The CDR3 here is CASSLIGQETQYF. CDR3 DNA sequence: TGTGCCAGCAGCTTAATTGGGCAAGAGACCCAGTACTTC.